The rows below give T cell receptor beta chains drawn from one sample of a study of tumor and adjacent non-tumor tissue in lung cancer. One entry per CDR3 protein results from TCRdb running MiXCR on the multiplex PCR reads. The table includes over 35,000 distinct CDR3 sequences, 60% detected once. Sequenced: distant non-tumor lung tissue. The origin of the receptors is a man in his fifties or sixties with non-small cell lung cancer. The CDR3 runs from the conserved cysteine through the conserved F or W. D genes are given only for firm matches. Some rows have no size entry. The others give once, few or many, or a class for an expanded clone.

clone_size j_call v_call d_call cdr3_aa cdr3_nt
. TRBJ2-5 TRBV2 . CASRGAVRVETQYF TGTGCCAGCAGGGGAGCCGTTCGGGTGGAGACCCAGTACTTC
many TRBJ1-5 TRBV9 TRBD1 CASSVGGQGADQPQHF TGTGCCAGCAGCGTCGGGGGGCAGGGGGCGGATCAGCCCCAGCATTTT
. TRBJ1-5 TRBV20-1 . CSVLPYSNQPQHF TGCAGTGTCCTCCCTTATAGCAATCAGCCCCAGCATTTT
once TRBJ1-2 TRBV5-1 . CASSLHGDGYTF TGCGCCAGCAGCTTGCACGGGGACGGCTACACCTTC
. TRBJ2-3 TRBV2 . CASKGSELNTDTQYF TGTGCCAGCAAGGGGTCGGAGCTTAACACAGATACGCAGTATTTT
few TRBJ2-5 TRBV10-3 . CAISRHREEIQYF TGTGCCATCAGTAGGCATCGCGAAGAGATCCAGTACTTC
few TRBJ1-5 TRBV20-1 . CSARDRGGNQPQHF TGCAGTGCTAGAGACAGGGGAGGCAATCAGCCCCAGCATTTT
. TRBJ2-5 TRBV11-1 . CASSLSKEARYF TGCGCCAGCAGCTTATCAAAAGAGGCCCGGTACTTC
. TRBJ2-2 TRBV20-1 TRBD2 CSARASGSVTGELFF TGCAGTGCTAGAGCGAGCGGGAGCGTAACCGGGGAGCTGTTTTTT
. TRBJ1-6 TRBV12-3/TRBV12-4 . CARNYRREGNSPLHF TGCGCCAGGAATTACAGGCGAGAGGGCAATTCACCCCTCCACTTT
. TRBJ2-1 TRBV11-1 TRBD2 CANSLESAGLSDYNEQFF TGTGCCAACAGCTTAGAATCAGCGGGACTATCGGATTACAATGAGCAGTTCTTC
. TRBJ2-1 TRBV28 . CASSQQGGLHYNEQSF TGTGCCAGCAGTCAACAGGGGGGACTACACTACAATGAGCAGTCCTTC
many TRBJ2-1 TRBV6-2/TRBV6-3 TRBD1 CASRRQGSYNEQFF TGTGCCAGCAGAAGACAGGGCTCCTACAATGAGCAGTTCTTC
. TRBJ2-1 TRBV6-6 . CASSTRFGGSNKQFF TGTGCCAGCAGCACGAGGTTTGGGGGGAGTAACAAGCAGTTCTTC
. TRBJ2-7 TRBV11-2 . CASILTPARDDEQYF TGTGCCAGCATCTTAACGCCCGCCAGAGACGACGAGCAGTACTTC
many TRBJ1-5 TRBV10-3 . CAASRTVDSNQPQHF TGTGCCGCCAGCCGGACAGTCGATAGCAATCAGCCCCAGCATTTT
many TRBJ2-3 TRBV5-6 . CASSFRGSDTQYF TGTGCCAGCAGCTTCAGGGGATCAGATACGCAGTATTTT
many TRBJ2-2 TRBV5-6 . CASSPRKIANTGELFF TGTGCCAGCAGCCCCCGGAAGATCGCGAACACCGGGGAGCTGTTTTTT
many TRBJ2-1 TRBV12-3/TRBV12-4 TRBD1 CASSPGTGITGEQFF TGTGCCAGCAGCCCCGGGACAGGGATCACTGGTGAGCAGTTCTTC
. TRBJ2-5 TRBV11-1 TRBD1 CASSPGQGAQETRYF TGTGCCAGCAGTCCTGGACAGGGGGCACAAGAGACCCGGTACTTC
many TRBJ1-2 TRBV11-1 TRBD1 CASSAVGTAREGYTF TGTGCCAGCAGCGCCGTTGGGACAGCCCGGGAAGGCTACACCTTC
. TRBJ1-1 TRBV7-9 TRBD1 CASSLGTGVWGTEAFF TGTGCCAGCAGCTTAGGGACAGGTGTATGGGGCACTGAAGCTTTCTTT
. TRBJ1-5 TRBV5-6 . CASSPVGQVFNQPQQF TGTGCCAGCAGCCCTGTAGGGCAGGTCTTCAATCAGCCCCAGCAATTT
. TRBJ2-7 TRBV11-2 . CASRIGGGSYDQYF TGTGCCAGCAGGATTGGGGGCGGATCCTACGACCAGTACTTC